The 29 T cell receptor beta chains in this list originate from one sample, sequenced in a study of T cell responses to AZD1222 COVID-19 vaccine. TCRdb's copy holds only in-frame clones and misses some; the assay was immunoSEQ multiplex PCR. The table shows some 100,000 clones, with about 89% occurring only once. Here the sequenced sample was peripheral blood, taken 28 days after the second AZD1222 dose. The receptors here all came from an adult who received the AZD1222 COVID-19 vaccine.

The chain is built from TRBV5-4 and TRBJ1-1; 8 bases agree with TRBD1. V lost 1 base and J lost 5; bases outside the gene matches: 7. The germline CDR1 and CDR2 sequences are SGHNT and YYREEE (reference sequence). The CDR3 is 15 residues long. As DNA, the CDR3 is TGTGCCAGCAGCTTGAAGACAGGGGTAGGGACTGAAGCTTTCTTT. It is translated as CASSLKTGVGTEAFF.

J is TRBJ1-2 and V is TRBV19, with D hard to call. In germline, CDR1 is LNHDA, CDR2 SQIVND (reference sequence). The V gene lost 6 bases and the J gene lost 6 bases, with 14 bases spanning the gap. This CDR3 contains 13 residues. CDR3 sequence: CASSDQVMDGYTF. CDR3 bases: TGTGCCAGTAGCGATCAGGTTATGGATGGCTACACCTTC. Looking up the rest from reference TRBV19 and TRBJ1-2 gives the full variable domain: DGGITQSPKYLFRKEGQNVTLSCEQNLNHDAMYWYRQDPGQGLRLIYYSQIVNDFQKGDIAEGYSVSREKKESFPLTVTSAQKNPTAFYLCASSDQVMDGYTFGSGTRLTVV.

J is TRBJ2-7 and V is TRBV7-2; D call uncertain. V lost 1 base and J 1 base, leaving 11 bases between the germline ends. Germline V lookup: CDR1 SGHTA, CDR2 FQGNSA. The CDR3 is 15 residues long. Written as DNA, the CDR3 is TGTGCCAGCAGCTTAGTCGGCGTGGAATCCTACGAGCAGTACTTC. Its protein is CASSLVGVESYEQYF. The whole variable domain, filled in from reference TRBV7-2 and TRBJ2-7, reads GAGVSQSPSNKVTEKGKDVELRCDPISGHTALYWYRQSLGQGLEFLIYFQGNSAPDKSGLPSDRFSAERTGGSVSTLTIQRTQQEDSAVYLCASSLVGVESYEQYFGPGTRLTVT.

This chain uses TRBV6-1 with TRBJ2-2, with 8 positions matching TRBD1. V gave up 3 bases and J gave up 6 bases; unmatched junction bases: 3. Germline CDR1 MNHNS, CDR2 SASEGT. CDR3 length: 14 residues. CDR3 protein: CASSDGQGAGELFF. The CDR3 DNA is TGTGCCAGCAGTGATGGACAGGGCGCCGGGGAGCTGTTTTTT.

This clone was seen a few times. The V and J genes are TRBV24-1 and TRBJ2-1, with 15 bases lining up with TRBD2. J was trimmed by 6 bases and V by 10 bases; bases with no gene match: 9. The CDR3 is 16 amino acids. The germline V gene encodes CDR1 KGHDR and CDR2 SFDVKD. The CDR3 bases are TGTGCCACTTCCGGACTAGCGGGAGGGAAGGGCAATGAGCAGTTCTTC. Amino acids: CATSGLAGGKGNEQFF.

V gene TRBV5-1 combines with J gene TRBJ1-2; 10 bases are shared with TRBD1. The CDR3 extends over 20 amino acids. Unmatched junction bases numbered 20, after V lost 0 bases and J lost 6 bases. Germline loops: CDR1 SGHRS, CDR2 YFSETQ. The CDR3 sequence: CASSLASLGPWTGGRNGYTF. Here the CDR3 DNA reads TGCGCCAGCAGCTTGGCGTCTTTAGGACCGTGGACAGGGGGAAGGAATGGCTACACCTTC.

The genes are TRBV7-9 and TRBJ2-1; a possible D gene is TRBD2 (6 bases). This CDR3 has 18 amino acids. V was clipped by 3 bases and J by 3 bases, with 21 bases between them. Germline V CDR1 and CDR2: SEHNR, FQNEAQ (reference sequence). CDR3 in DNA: TGTGCCAGCAGCTTTTCCCCAGGAGTAGGACTACGCTACAATGAGCAGTTCTTC. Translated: CASSFSPGVGLRYNEQFF.

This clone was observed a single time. The CDR3 sequence: CASSPRWGTSFVEQYF. CDR3 nucleotide sequence: TGTGCCAGCAGCCCCCGATGGGGGACCTCCTTTGTCGAGCAGTACTTC. The chain carries TRBV9 and TRBJ2-7; D assignment may be TRBD1 or TRBD2 (5 bases each). CDR3 length equals 16 residues. The germline V and J ends were trimmed by 4 bases and 6 bases, with 23 bases remaining between them. Germline V gene lookup returns CDR1 SGDLS and CDR2 YYNGEE.

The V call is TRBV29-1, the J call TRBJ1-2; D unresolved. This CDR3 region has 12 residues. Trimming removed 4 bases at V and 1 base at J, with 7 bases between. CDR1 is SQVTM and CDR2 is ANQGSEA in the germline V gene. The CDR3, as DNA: TGCAGCGTTGTAAGGGATAACTATGGCTACACCTTC. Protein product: CSVVRDNYGYTF.

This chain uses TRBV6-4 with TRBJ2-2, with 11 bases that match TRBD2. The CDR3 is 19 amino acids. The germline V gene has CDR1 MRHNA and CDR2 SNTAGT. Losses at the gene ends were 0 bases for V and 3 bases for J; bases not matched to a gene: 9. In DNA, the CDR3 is TGTGCCAGCAGTGACTCAGGGCTAGCGGGGGGCCTTCACACCGGGGAGCTGTTTTTT. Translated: CASSDSGLAGGLHTGELFF.

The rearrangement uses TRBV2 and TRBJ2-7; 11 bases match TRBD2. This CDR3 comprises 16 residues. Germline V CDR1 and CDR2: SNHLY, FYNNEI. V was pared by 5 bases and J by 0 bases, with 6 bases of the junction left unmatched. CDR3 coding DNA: TGTGCCAGCAGTTACACTAGCGGGAGAAACTCCTACGAGCAGTACTTC. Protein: CASSYTSGRNSYEQYF. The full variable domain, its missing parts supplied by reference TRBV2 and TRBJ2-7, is EPEVTQTPSHQVTQMGQEVILRCVPISNHLYFYWYRQILGQKVEFLVSFYNNEISEKSEIFDDQFSVERPDGSNFTLKIRSTKLEDSAMYFCASSYTSGRNSYEQYFGPGTRLTVT.

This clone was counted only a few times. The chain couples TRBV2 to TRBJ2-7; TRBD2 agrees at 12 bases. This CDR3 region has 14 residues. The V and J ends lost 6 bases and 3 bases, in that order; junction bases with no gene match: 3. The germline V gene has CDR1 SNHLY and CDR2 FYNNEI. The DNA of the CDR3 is TGTGCCAGCAGATCGACTAGCGGGGGCTACGAGCAGTACTTC. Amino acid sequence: CASRSTSGGYEQYF. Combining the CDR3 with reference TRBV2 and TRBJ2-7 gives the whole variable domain EPEVTQTPSHQVTQMGQEVILRCVPISNHLYFYWYRQILGQKVEFLVSFYNNEISEKSEIFDDQFSVERPDGSNFTLKIRSTKLEDSAMYFCASRSTSGGYEQYFGPGTRLTVT.

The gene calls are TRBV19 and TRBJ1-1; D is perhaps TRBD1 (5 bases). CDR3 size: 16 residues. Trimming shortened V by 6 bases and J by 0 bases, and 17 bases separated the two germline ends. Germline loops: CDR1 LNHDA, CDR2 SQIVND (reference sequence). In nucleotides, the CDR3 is TGTGCCAGTAGGAGTGGGGGGGGAATTATGAACACTGAAGCTTTCTTT. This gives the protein CASRSGGGIMNTEAFF. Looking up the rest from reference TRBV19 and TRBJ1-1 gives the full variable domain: DGGITQSPKYLFRKEGQNVTLSCEQNLNHDAMYWYRQDPGQGLRLIYYSQIVNDFQKGDIAEGYSVSREKKESFPLTVTSAQKNPTAFYLCASRSGGGIMNTEAFFGQGTRLTVV.

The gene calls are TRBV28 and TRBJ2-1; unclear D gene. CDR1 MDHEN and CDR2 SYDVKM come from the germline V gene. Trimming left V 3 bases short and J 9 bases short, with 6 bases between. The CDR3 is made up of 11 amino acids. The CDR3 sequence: CASSFRSEQFF. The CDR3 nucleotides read TGTGCCAGCAGTTTTCGTAGTGAGCAGTTCTTC. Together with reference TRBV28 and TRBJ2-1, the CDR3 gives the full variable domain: DVKVTQSSRYLVKRTGEKVFLECVQDMDHENMFWYRQDPGLGLRLIYFSYDVKMKEKGDIPEGYSVSREKKERFSLILESASTNQTSMYLCASSFRSEQFFGPGTRLTVL.

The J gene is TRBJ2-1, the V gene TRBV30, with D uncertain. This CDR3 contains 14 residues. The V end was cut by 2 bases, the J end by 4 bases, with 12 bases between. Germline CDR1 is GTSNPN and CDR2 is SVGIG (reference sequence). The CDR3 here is CAWSSQRLYNEQFF. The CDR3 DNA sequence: TGTGCCTGGAGTTCGCAACGACTTTACAATGAGCAGTTCTTC.

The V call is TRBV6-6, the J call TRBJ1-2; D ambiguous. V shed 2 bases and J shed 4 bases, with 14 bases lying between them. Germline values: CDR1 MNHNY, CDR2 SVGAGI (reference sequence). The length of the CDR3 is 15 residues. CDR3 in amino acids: CASSYEGLIAYGYTF. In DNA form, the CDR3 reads TGTGCCAGCAGTTACGAAGGGCTGATAGCCTATGGCTACACCTTC.

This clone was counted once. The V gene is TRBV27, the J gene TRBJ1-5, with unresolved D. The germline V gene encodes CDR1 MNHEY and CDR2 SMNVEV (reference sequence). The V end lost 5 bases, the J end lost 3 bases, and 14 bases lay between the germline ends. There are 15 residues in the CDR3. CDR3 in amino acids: CASSATATHNQPQHF. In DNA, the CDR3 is TGTGCCAGCAGTGCGACGGCAACTCACAATCAGCCCCAGCATTTT.

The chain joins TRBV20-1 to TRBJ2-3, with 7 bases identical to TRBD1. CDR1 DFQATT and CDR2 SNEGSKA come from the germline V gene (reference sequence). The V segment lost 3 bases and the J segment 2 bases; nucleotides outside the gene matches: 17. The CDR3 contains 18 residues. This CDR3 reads CSASPPRQGLVDTDTQYF. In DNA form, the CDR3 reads TGCAGTGCTAGTCCCCCTCGACAGGGCTTAGTGGACACAGATACGCAGTATTTT.

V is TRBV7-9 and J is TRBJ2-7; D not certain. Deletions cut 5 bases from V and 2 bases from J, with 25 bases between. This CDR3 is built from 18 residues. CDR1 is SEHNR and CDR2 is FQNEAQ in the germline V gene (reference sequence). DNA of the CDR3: TGTGCCAGCAGCGCCGACTTAGCCCGCATGGCGGTCCCCTACGAGCAGTACTTC. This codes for CASSADLARMAVPYEQYF.

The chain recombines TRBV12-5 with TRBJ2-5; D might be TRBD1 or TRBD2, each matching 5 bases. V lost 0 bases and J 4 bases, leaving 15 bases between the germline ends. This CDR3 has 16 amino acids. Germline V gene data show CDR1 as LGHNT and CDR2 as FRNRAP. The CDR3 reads CASGLVVGPGLETQYF. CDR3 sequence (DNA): TGTGCTAGTGGTTTGGTCGTGGGACCTGGGCTAGAGACCCAGTACTTC.

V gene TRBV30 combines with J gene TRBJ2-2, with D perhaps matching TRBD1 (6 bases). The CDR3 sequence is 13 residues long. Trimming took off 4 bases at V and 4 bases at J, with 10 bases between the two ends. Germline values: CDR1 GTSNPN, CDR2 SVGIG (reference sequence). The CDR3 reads CAWTGVLTGELFF. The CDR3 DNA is TGTGCCTGGACAGGGGTCCTCACCGGGGAGCTGTTTTTT.

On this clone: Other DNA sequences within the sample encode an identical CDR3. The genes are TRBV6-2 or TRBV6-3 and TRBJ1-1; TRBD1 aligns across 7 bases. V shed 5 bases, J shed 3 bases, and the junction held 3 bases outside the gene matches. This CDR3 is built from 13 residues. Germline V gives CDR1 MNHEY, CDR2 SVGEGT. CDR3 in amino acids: CASSLDRDTEAFF. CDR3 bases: TGTGCCAGCAGTCTAGACAGGGACACTGAAGCTTTCTTT.

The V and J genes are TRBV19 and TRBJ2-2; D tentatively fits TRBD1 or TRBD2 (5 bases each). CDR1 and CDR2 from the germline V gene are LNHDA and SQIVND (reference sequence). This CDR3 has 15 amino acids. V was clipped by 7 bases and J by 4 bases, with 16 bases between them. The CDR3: CASISRDASTGELFF. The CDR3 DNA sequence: TGTGCCAGTATCTCCCGGGACGCCTCCACCGGGGAGCTGTTTTTT.

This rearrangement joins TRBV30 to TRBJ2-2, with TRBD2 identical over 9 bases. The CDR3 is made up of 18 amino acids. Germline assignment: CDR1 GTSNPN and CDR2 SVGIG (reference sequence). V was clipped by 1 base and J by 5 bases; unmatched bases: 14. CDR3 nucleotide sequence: TGTGCCTGGAGTGAACTGAAGCTAGCGGGAAAGCGAACCGGGGAGCTGTTTTTT. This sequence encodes CAWSELKLAGKRTGELFF.

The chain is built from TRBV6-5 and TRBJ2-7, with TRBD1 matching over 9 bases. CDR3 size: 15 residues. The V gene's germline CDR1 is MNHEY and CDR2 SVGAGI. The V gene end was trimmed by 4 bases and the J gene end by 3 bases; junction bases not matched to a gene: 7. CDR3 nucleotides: TGTGCCAGCAGTTCAAGGACAGGGGTCAGCTACGAGCAGTACTTC. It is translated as CASSSRTGVSYEQYF.

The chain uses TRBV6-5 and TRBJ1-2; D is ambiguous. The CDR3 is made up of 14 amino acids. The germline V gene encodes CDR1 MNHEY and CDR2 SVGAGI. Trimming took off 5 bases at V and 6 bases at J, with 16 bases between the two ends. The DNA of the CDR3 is TGTGCCAGCAGTCCGGGTTGGGGATCGGATGGCTACACCTTC. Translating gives CASSPGWGSDGYTF.

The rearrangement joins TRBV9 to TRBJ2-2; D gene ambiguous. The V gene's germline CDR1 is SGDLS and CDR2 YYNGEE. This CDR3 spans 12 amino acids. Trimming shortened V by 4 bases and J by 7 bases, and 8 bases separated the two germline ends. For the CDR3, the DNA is TGTGCCAGCAGCCCCCTGGGCGGGGAGCTGTTTTTT. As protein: CASSPLGGELFF.

The CDR3 spells CASSDSRGLAGKEQFF. The CDR3 region has the DNA TGTGCCAGCAGCGATTCTCGAGGACTAGCGGGAAAAGAGCAGTTCTTC. This sequence joins TRBV9 and TRBJ2-1, with TRBD2 identical over 12 bases. The CDR3 totals 16 residues. V was pared by 3 bases and J by 10 bases, with 11 bases of the junction left unmatched. Germline CDR1 SGDLS, CDR2 YYNGEE.

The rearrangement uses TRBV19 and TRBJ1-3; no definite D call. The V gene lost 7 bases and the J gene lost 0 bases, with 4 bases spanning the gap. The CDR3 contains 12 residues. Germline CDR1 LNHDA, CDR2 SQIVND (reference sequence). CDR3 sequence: CASTNSGNTIYF. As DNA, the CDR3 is TGTGCCAGTACGAACTCTGGAAACACCATATATTTT.